The T cell receptor (beta chain) under discussion was sequenced for a study of cytomegalovirus exposure and HLA in healthy donors. This clone was counted only a few times. Its antigen is still unknown. At one boundary the junction diverges from the germline segment, which might be a read error. This PCR relied on a set of 60 Vbeta primers and 13 Jbeta primers. Authors' data handling: Around 80 million unique TCR beta chains, roughly 11 million of them shared, were counted by a later analysis. The table came from immunoSEQ multiplex PCR; TCRdb's copy has only in-frame clones and leaves some out. That table supplies the V and J calls and clone size; D and trimming were determined from the DNA. The sample consists of 150,000 to 200,000 clones, roughly 80% of them appearing once. Overall study findings and caveats: Indistinguishable V segments, including TRBV6-2 and TRBV6-3, were excluded.

The study sampled nominally healthy donors, though unrecorded immune exposures were likely. The germline CDR1 and CDR2 sequences are KGHSH and LQKENI. The CDR3 has 17 residues. Sequenced input: PBMCs. V usage is TRBV18 and J usage is TRBJ2-2; TRBD1 agrees at 8 bases. The TCR was taken from a man aged 50-59 years in good health and CMV-seronegative. CDR3 in amino acids: CASPPALPGGSTGELFF. The CDR3 DNA is TGTGCCAGCCCACCGGCCCTTCCAGGGGGCAGCACCGGGGAGCTGTTTTTT.